The 10 T cell receptor beta chains in this list originate from one sample, sequenced in a study of T cell clonality in common variable immunodeficiency. TCRdb's table, derived via immunoSEQ multiplex PCR, lists solely in-frame clones and lacks some. The sample presents roughly 50,000 clones, none singletons. Sequenced: peripheral blood mononuclear cells. The receptors here all came from a person aged 18 to 70 in good health.

This clone was seen at least ten times. The read terminates 3 residues before the CDR3 end, so the remaining end is supplied by the germline J gene. The chain recombines TRBV19 with TRBJ2-3; tentatively, D is TRBD2 (6 bases). V dropped 7 bases and J dropped 0 bases, with 14 bases sitting between them. In germline, CDR1 is LNHDA, CDR2 SQIVND (reference sequence). CDR3 length: 15 residues. Partial CDR3 DNA: TGTGCCAGTACCAATGGGGACTTTAGCACAGATACG. Translated, it gives CASTNGDFSTDT. Given in full, the CDR3 is CASTNGDFSTDTQYF.

This clone occurred many times. From the germline J gene comes the end of the CDR3, since the read stops 3 residues before it. The chain has TRBV5-1 and TRBJ1-2, with TRBD1 matching over 7 bases. With 4 bases clipped from V and 1 base from J, the junction kept 7 bases outside the gene matches. CDR1 is SGHRS and CDR2 is YFSETQ in the germline V gene. This CDR3 is built from 15 residues. CDR3 in amino acids: CASSIDRASNYGYTF. The part of the CDR3 DNA that was read is TGCGCCAGCAGCATTGACAGGGCGAGTAACTATGGC.

This clone was recorded many times. The sequenced fragment ends 3 residues before the CDR3 boundary, so the rest is inferred from the germline J gene. The chain links TRBV30 to TRBJ2-5; D not resolved. Deletions cut 8 bases from V and 1 base from J, with 11 bases between. The CDR3 spans 12 residues. In germline, CDR1 is GTSNPN, CDR2 SVGIG (reference sequence). CDR3 region: CAATGFQETQYF. The sequenced CDR3 bases are TGTGCCGCAACCGGGTTCCAAGAGACC.

In its sample, this clone was seen many times. The junction differs from germline at one of its ends, possibly a read error. The CDR3 here is CASSQGQGGNTIYF. CDR3 DNA (partial): TGTGCCAGCAGCCAAGGACAGGGGGGGAACACT. This chain uses TRBV14 with TRBJ1-3, with 9 bases lining up with TRBD1. Read sequence stops 3 residues before the CDR3 end, and the germline J gene provides the missing end. CDR3 length: 14 residues. Germline V CDR1 and CDR2: SGHDN, FVKESK.

Ten or more counts support this clone. CDR3 in amino acids: CASSYPGFSYEQYF. The part of the CDR3 DNA that was read is TGTGCCAGCAGTTACCCAGGGTTCTCCTACGAG. This chain links TRBV6-2 or TRBV6-3 with TRBJ2-7; possible D gene TRBD1, 5 bases. The missing CDR3 end, 3 residues past where the read stops, is filled in from the germline J gene. V lost 2 bases and J lost 0, with 8 bases in between. This CDR3 is 14 amino acids long. From germline, CDR1 is MNHEY and CDR2 SVGEGT.

This clone was counted ten times or more. Read data end 3 residues before the CDR3 end; the end is taken from the germline J gene. V is TRBV30 and J is TRBJ2-2; D gene ambiguous. Trimming stripped 3 bases from V and 7 bases from J, with 12 bases between. This CDR3 contains 13 residues. Germline V gene lookup returns CDR1 GTSNPN and CDR2 SVGIG (reference sequence). CDR3 bases read: TGTGCCTGGAGGGCGACATATTACGGGGAG. The encoded protein is CAWRATYYGE. The entire CDR3 protein reads CAWRATYYGELFF.

This clone was counted many times. The read comes to an end 3 residues before the CDR3 does, leaving the germline J gene to fill in the end. The chain combines TRBV7-2 with TRBJ2-2; no reliable D call. The V gene lost 5 bases and the J gene lost 9 bases, with 10 bases spanning the gap. Germline CDR1 is SGHTA and CDR2 is FQGNSA. The CDR3 is 12 residues long. CDR3 sequence: CASSTGTWELFF. The DNA read from the CDR3 is TGTGCCAGCAGCACCGGTACTTGGGAG.

This clone showed up many times. The read ends 3 residues early relative to the CDR3; the germline J gene fills the gap. The chain links TRBV5-4 to TRBJ2-2; no definite D call. Between the trimmed V and J ends, which lost 5 bases and 3 bases, there was a span of 5 bases. This CDR3 contains 12 residues. Germline loops: CDR1 SGHNT, CDR2 YYREEE (reference sequence). The CDR3 region is CASSHDTGELFF. CDR3 DNA (partial): TGTGCCAGCAGTCATGACACCGGGGAG.

This clone was seen at least ten times. A junction boundary mismatches the germline segment, possibly from a read error. The read ends 3 residues before the CDR3 terminus; that terminus is restored from the germline J gene. This chain uses TRBV7-6 with TRBJ2-1; 13 bases map to TRBD2. CDR1 is SGHVS, CDR2 FNYEAQ, per germline. CDR3 length: 17 residues. The DNA read from the CDR3 is TGTGCCAGCAGCGATGGACTAGCGGGAGTCTCCAACAATGAG. Translating gives CASSDGLAGVSNNE. The full CDR3 is CASSDGLAGVSNNEQFF.

The sample holds a few counts of this clone. CDR3 DNA (partial): TGTGCCAGTAAAATGGGGCGGAACCTGCGGGGGAACTATGGC. It is translated as CASKMGRNLRGNYG. In full, the CDR3 reads CASKMGRNLRGNYGYTF. V and J are TRBV19 and TRBJ1-2; a possible D gene is TRBD1 (5 bases). The sequence runs out 3 residues before the end of the CDR3; the remainder is reconstructed from the germline J gene. The length of the CDR3 is 17 residues. Germline V lookup: CDR1 LNHDA, CDR2 SQIVND (reference sequence). Trimming removed 7 bases at V and 2 bases at J, with 23 bases between.